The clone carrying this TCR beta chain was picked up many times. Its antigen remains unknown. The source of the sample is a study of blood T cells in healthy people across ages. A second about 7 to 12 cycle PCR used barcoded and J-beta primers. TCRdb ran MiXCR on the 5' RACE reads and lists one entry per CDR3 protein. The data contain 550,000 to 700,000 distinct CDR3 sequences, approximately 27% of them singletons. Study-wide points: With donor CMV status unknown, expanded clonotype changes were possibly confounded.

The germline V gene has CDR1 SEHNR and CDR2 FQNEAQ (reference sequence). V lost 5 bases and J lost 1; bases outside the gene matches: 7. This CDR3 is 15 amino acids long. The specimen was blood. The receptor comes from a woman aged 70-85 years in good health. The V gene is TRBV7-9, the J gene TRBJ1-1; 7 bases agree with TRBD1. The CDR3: CASSLGGTANTEAFF. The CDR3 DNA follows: TGTGCCAGCAGCCTCGGGGGGACAGCGAACACTGAAGCTTTCTTT.